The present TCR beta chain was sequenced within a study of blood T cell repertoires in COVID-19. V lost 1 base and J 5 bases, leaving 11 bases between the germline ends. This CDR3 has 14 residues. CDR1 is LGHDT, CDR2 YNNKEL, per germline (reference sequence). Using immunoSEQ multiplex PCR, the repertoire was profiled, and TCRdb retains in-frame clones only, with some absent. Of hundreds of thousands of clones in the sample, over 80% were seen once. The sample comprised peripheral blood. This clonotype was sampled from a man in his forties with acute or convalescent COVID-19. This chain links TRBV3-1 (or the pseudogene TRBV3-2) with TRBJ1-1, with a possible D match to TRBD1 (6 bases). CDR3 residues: CASSQVNRVTEAFF. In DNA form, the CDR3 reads TGTGCCAGCAGCCAAGTAAACAGGGTAACTGAAGCTTTCTTT.